The clone carrying this TCR beta chain was detected once. The CDR3 spans 13 residues. V lost 4 bases and J lost 9, with 13 bases in between. Germline V gene data show CDR1 as ENHRY and CDR2 as SYGVKD. Here immunoSEQ multiplex PCR was the method, and the copy in TCRdb shows in-frame clones only, minus some. Altogether tens of thousands of clones are present, 90% to 95% being singletons, with the ten largest covering approximately 2%. This entry belongs to a study of T cell changes during pregnancy in multiple sclerosis. This sample comprised peripheral blood, obtained after pregnancy. This receptor was identified in a female donor with multiple sclerosis, enrolled in a pregnancy study. V is TRBV10-3 and J is TRBJ2-1; D is possibly TRBD2 (5 bases). CDR3 DNA: TGTGCCATCAGTGGTGGGAGTTTGGGTGAGCAGTTCTTC. This codes for CAISGGSLGEQFF.